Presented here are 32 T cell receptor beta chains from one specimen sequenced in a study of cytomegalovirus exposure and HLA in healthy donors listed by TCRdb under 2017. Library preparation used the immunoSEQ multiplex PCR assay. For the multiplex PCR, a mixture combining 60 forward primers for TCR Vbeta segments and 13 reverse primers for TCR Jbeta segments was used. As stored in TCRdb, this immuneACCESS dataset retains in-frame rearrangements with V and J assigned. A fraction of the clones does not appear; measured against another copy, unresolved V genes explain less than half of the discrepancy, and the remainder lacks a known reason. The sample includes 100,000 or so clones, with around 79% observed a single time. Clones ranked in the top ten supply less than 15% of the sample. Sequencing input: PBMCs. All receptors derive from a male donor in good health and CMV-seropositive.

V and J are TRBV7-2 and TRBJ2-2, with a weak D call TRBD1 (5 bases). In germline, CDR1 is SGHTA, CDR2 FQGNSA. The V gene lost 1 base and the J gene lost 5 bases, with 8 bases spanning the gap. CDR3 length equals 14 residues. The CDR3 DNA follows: TGTGCCAGCAGCTTAGGGGCAGGGACCGGGGAGCTGTTTTTT. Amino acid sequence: CASSLGAGTGELFF.

Written as DNA, the CDR3 is TGTGCCAGCAGCTTTCTGACAGGGGGCCAGTACGAGCAGTACTTC. Its protein is CASSFLTGGQYEQYF. The chain is built from TRBV5-6 and TRBJ2-7, with 10 bases fitting TRBD1. CDR1 is SGHDT and CDR2 is YYEEEE in the germline V gene. CDR3 length: 15 amino acids. Unmatched junction bases numbered 6, after V lost 2 bases and J lost 4 bases.

The CDR3 region has the DNA TGTGCCAGCAGCTTGGGCCCGGGACTACGGGTAGATACGCAGTATTTT. It codes for CASSLGPGLRVDTQYF. The chain employs TRBV5-4 and TRBJ2-3; 7 nucleotides align to TRBD2. The CDR3 totals 16 residues. V lost 0 bases and J lost 5; bases outside the gene matches: 9. In germline, CDR1 is SGHNT, CDR2 YYREEE (reference sequence).

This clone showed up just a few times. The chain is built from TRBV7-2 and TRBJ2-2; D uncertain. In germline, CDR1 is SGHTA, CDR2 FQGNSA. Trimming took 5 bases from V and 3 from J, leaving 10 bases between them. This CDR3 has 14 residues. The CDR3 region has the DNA TGTGCCAGCAGCCTACGACTTGACACCGGGGAGCTGTTTTTT. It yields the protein CASSLRLDTGELFF.

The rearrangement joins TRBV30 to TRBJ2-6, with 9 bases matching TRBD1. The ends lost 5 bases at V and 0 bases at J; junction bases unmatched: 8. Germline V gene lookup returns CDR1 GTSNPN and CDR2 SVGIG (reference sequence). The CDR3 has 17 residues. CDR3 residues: CAWFRDRVRSGANVLTF. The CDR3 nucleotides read TGTGCCTGGTTCCGGGACAGGGTTCGCTCTGGGGCCAACGTCCTGACTTTC.

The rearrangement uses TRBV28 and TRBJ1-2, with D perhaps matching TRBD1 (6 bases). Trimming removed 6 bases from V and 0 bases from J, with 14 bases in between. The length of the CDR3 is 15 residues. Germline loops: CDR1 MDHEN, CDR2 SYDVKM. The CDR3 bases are TGTGCCAGCAGCACCGGGACACGGACTAACTATGGCTACACCTTC. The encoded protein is CASSTGTRTNYGYTF.

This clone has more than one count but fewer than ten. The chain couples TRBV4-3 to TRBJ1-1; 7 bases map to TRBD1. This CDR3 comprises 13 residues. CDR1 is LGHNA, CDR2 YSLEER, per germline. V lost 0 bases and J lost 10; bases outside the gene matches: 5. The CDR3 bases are TGCGCCAGCAGCCAAGACCCCGACAGGGCAGCTTTCTTT. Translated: CASSQDPDRAAFF.

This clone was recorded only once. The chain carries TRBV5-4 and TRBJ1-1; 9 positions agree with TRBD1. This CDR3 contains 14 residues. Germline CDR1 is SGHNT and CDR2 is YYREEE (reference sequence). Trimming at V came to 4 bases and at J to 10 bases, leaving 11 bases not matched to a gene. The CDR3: CASSQNRGPLGAFF. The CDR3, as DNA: TGTGCCAGCAGCCAGAACAGGGGGCCCCTGGGAGCTTTCTTT.

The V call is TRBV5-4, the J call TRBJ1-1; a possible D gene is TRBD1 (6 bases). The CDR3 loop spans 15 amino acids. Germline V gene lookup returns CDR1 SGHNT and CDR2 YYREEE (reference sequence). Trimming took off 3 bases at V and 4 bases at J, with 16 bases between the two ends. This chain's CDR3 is CASSWTAVSITEAFF. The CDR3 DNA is TGTGCCAGCAGCTGGACAGCCGTCAGTATCACTGAAGCTTTCTTT.

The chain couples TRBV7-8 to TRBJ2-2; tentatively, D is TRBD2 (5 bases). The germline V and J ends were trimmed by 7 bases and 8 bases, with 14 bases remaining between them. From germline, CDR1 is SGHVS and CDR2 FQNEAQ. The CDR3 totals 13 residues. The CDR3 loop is CASTFAAEGELFF. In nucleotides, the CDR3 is TGTGCCAGCACCTTCGCAGCGGAAGGGGAGCTGTTTTTT. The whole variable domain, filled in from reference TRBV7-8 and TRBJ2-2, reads GAGVSQSPRYKVAKRGQDVALRCDPISGHVSLFWYQQALGQGPEFLTYFQNEAQLDKSGLPSDRFFAERPEGSVSTLKIQRTQQEDSAVYLCASTFAAEGELFFGEGSRLTVL.

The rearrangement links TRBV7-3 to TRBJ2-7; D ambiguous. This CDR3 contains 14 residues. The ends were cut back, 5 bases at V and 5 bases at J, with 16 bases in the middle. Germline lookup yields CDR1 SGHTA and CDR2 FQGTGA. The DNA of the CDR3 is TGTGCCAGCAGCCCGGGTTCGAACCCCCACGAGCAGTACTTC. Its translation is CASSPGSNPHEQYF.

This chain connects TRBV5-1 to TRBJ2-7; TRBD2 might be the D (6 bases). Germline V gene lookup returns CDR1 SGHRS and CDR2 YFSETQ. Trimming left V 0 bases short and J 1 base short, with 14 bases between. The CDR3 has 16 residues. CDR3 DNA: TGCGCCAGCAGCTTGGGGGGGGTAGCTGTATCCTACGAGCAGTACTTC. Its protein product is CASSLGGVAVSYEQYF.

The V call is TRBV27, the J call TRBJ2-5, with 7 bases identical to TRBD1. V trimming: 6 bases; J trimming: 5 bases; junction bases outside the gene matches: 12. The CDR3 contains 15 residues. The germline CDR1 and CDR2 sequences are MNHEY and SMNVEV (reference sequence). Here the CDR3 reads CASRGGAWYLETQYF. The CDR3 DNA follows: TGTGCCAGCAGAGGGGGCGCATGGTATCTCGAGACCCAGTACTTC.

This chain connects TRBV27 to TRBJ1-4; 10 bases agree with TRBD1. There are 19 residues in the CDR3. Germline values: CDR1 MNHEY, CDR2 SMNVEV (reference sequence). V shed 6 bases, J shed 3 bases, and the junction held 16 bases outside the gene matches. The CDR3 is CASRRTLGQGISANEKLFF. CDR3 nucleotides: TGTGCCAGCAGACGTACCTTGGGACAGGGGATATCAGCTAATGAAAAACTGTTTTTT.

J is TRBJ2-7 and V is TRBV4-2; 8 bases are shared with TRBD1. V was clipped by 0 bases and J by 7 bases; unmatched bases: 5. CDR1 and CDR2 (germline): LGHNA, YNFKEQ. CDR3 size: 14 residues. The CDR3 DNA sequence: TGTGCCAGCAGCCAAGATTGGACAGGGCGGGAGCAGTACTTC. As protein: CASSQDWTGREQYF.

The CDR3 sequence: CASSYTNLNTEAFF. CDR3 in DNA: TGTGCCAGCAGCTACACCAACCTGAACACTGAAGCTTTCTTT. The rearrangement uses TRBV7-2 and TRBJ1-1; D uncertain. Germline-derived CDR1 and CDR2 are SGHTA and FQGNSA. The CDR3 totals 14 residues. V lost 4 bases and J 0 bases, leaving 9 bases between the germline ends.

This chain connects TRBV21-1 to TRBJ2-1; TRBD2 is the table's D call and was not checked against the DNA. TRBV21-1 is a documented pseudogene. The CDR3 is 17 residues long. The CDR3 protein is CASNDHPGKIRYNEQFF. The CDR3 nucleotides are TGTGCCAGCAACGACCACCCGGGGAAAATTCGCTACAATGAGCAGTTCTTC.

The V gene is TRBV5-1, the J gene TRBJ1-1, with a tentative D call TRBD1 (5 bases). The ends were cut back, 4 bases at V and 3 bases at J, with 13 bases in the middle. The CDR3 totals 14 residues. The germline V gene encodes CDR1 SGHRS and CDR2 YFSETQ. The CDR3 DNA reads TGCGCCAGCAGCCCCCGGGGGGGGGACACTGAAGCTTTCTTT. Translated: CASSPRGGDTEAFF. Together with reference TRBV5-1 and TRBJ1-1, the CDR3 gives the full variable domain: KAGVTQTPRYLIKTRGQQVTLSCSPISGHRSVSWYQQTPGQGLQFLFEYFSETQRNKGNFPGRFSGRQFSNSRSEMNVSTLELGDSALYLCASSPRGGDTEAFFGQGTRLTVV.

The CDR3 bases are TGCGCCAGCAGCCGAGGGGAGGCGACCACCGGGGAGCTGTTTTTT. Its translation is CASSRGEATTGELFF. The chain uses TRBV5-1 and TRBJ2-2; D is possibly TRBD2 (6 bases). Germline V gene lookup returns CDR1 SGHRS and CDR2 YFSETQ. This CDR3 is 15 amino acids long. The V end lost 4 bases, the J end lost 4 bases, and 14 bases lay between the germline ends.

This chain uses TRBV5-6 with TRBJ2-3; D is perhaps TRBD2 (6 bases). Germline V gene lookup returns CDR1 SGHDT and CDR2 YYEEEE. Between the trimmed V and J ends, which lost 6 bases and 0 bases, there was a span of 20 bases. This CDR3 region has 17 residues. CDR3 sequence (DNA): TGTGCCAGCACCTCTTCGCCGGGGGAAGATAGCACAGATACGCAGTATTTT. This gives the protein CASTSSPGEDSTDTQYF. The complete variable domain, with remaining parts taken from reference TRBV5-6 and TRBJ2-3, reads DAGVTQSPTHLIKTRGQQVTLRCSPKSGHDTVSWYQQALGQGPQFIFQYYEEEERQRGNFPDRFSGHQFPNYSSELNVNALLLGDSALYLCASTSSPGEDSTDTQYFGPGTRLTVL.

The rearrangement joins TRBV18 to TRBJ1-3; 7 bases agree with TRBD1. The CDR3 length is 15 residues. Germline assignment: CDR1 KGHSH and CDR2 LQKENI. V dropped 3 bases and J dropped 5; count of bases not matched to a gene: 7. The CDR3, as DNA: TGTGCCAGCTCACCCACGGGACAGATCAGAAACACCATATATTTT. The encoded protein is CASSPTGQIRNTIYF.

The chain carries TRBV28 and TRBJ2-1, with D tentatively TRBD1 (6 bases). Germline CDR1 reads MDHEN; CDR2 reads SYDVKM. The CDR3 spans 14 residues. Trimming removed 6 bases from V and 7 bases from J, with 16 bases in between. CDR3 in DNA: TGTGCCAGCAGACTTCTACCAGGGGAAAATGAGCAGTTCTTC. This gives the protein CASRLLPGENEQFF.

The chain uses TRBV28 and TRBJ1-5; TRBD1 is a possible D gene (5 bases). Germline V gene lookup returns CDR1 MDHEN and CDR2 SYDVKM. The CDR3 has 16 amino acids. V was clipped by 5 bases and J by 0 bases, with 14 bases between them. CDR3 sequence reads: CASSPMGGYSNQPQHF. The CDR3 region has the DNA TGTGCCAGCAGTCCCATGGGGGGGTATAGCAATCAGCCCCAGCATTTT.

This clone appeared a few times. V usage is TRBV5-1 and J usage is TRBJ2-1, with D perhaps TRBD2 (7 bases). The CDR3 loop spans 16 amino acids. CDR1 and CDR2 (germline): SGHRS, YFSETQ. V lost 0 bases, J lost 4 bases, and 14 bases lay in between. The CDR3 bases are TGCGCCAGCAGCTTGGCCGGCGGGGGCGGTTACAATGAGCAGTTCTTC. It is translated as CASSLAGGGGYNEQFF. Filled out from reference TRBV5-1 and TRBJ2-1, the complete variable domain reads KAGVTQTPRYLIKTRGQQVTLSCSPISGHRSVSWYQQTPGQGLQFLFEYFSETQRNKGNFPGRFSGRQFSNSRSEMNVSTLELGDSALYLCASSLAGGGGYNEQFFGPGTRLTVL.

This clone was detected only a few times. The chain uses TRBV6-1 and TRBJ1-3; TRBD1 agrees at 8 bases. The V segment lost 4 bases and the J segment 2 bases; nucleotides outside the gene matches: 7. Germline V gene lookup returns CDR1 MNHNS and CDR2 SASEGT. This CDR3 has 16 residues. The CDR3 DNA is TGTGCCAGCAGTGCCCGCCCGACAGGGGCTGGAAACACCATATATTTT. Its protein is CASSARPTGAGNTIYF.

CDR3 amino acids: CASSLWRNYEQYF. Here the CDR3 DNA reads TGTGCCAGCAGCTTGTGGCGGAACTACGAGCAGTACTTC. V and J are TRBV5-4 and TRBJ2-7; D call uncertain. The CDR3 consists of 13 residues. Germline CDR1 reads SGHNT; CDR2 reads YYREEE (reference sequence). V lost 1 base and J 3 bases, leaving 8 bases between the germline ends.

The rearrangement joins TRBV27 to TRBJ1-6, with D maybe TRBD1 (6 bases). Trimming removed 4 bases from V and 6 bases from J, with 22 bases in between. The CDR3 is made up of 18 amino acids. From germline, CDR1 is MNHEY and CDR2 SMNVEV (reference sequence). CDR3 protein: CASSYPVQGWASNSPLHF. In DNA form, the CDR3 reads TGTGCCAGCAGTTACCCCGTTCAGGGGTGGGCTTCTAATTCACCCCTCCACTTT.

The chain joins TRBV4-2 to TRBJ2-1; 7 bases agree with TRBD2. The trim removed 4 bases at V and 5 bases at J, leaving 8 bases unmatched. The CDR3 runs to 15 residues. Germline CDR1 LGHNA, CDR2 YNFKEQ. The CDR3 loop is CASSPGLAANNEQFF. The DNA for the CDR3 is TGTGCCAGCAGCCCGGGGCTAGCGGCAAACAATGAGCAGTTCTTC.

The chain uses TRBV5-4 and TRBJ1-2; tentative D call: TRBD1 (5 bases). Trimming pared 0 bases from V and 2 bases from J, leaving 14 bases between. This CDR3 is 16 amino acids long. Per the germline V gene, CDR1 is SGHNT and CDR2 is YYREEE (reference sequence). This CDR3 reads CASSLAELGANYGYTF. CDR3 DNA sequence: TGTGCCAGCAGCTTGGCCGAATTAGGGGCAAACTATGGCTACACCTTC. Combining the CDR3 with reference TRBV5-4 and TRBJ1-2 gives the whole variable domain ETGVTQSPTHLIKTRGQQVTLRCSSQSGHNTVSWYQQALGQGPQFIFQYYREEENGRGNFPPRFSGLQFPNYSSELNVNALELDDSALYLCASSLAELGANYGYTFGSGTRLTVV.

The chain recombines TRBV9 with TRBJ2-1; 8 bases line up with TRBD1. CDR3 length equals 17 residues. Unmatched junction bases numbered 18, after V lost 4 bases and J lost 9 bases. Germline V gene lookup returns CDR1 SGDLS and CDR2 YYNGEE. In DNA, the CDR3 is TGTGCCAGCAGCACACCCCCCCTCGGGACAGGTTTTGGTGAGCAGTTCTTC. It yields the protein CASSTPPLGTGFGEQFF.

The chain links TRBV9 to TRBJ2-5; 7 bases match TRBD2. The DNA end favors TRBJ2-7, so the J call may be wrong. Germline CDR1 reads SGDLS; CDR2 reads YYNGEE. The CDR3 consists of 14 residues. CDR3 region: CASSTGAGAYEQYF. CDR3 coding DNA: TGTGCCAGCAGTACGGGTGCGGGGGCCTACGAGCAGTACTTC.

The CDR3 nucleotides are TGCGCCAGCAGCCGTCAGGGACTCCGATCCTACGAGCAGTACTTC. This gives the protein CASSRQGLRSYEQYF. V usage is TRBV4-1 and J usage is TRBJ2-7; TRBD2 is a possible D gene (6 bases). CDR3 length equals 15 residues. The V and J ends lost 4 bases and 1 base respectively, with 14 bases between them. Germline V lookup: CDR1 MGHRA, CDR2 YSYEKL.